What follows are 30 T cell receptor beta chains derived from one specimen sequenced in a study of blood T cells in healthy people across ages. The use of a sample-barcoded 5' primer and a J-beta primer mix characterized a second PCR of roughly 7 to 12 cycles. From the 5' RACE reads, TCRdb called clonotypes with MiXCR, one entry per CDR3 protein. Of 800,000 to 950,000 distinct CDR3 sequences listed, about 27% were seen once; the top ten hold about 9.4%. This same sample was also part of a study on T cells of mothers and their children.

Sequencing used blood. These receptors came from a middle-aged woman in good health.

This clonotype was found many times. V is TRBV29-1 and J is TRBJ1-4, with a weak D call TRBD1 (5 bases). Germline CDR1 reads SQVTM; CDR2 reads ANQGSEA. CDR3 length equals 13 residues. Trimming removed 0 bases at V and 3 bases at J, with 5 bases between. The CDR3 is CSVEEGANEKLFF. CDR3 coding DNA: TGCAGCGTTGAAGAGGGGGCTAATGAAAAACTGTTTTTT.

In this sample, this clonotype turned up a few times. The chain employs TRBV7-9 and TRBJ2-7; D may be TRBD1 (6 bases). V lost 2 bases to trimming and J lost 3 bases, with 17 bases between them. The CDR3 has 16 amino acids. Germline CDR1 reads SEHNR; CDR2 reads FQNEAQ (reference sequence). For the CDR3, the DNA is TGTGCCAGCAGCTTATCGGGGACAAACCACAACTACGAGCAGTACTTC. Protein: CASSLSGTNHNYEQYF.

In its sample, this clonotype was seen many times. The rearrangement links TRBV7-9 to TRBJ2-1; a weak D match, TRBD1 (5 bases). The germline V gene encodes CDR1 SEHNR and CDR2 FQNEAQ (reference sequence). V was pared by 1 base and J by 6 bases, with 13 bases between. This CDR3 contains 15 residues. The CDR3 spells CASSLGRLDSNEQFF. The CDR3, as DNA: TGTGCCAGCAGCTTAGGGCGGCTAGACAGCAATGAGCAGTTCTTC.

This clonotype was seen a handful of times. The V call is TRBV5-6, the J call TRBJ1-5, with no clear D. Germline-derived CDR1 and CDR2 are SGHDT and YYEEEE. The CDR3 spans 16 residues. Trimming took 0 bases from V and 5 from J, leaving 15 bases between them. The chain's CDR3 is CASSLGQATFHQPQHF. Here the CDR3 DNA reads TGTGCCAGCAGCTTGGGGCAGGCCACCTTCCATCAGCCCCAGCATTTT. The full variable domain, in which reference TRBV5-6 and TRBJ1-5 provide the parts outside the CDR3, is DAGVTQSPTHLIKTRGQQVTLRCSPKSGHDTVSWYQQALGQGPQFIFQYYEEEERQRGNFPDRFSGHQFPNYSSELNVNALLLGDSALYLCASSLGQATFHQPQHFGDGTRLSIL.

As for this clonotype: One end of the junction fails to match germline, which may point to a read error. The chain carries TRBV28 and TRBJ2-3; 9 nucleotides agree with TRBD2. This CDR3 region has 18 residues. CDR1 is MDHEN and CDR2 is SYDVKM in the germline V gene. CDR3 residues: CASSLLFLGGGAVDAQYF. The DNA for the CDR3 is TGTGCCAGCAGTTTATTATTCCTGGGCGGGGGGGCGGTAGATGCGCAGTATTTT. Full variable domain (outside the CDR3, taken from reference TRBV28 and TRBJ2-3): DVKVTQSSRYLVKRTGEKVFLECVQDMDHENMFWYRQDPGLGLRLIYFSYDVKMKEKGDIPEGYSVSREKKERFSLILESASTNQTSMYLCASSLLFLGGGAVDAQYFGPGTRLTVL.

V gene TRBV3-1 combines with J gene TRBJ2-7; tentative D call: TRBD2 (6 bases). The V and J ends lost 1 base and 2 bases respectively, with 9 bases between them. CDR1 LGHDT and CDR2 YNNKEL come from the germline V gene (reference sequence). This CDR3 comprises 14 residues. This CDR3 reads CASSQGGLTYEQYF. CDR3 bases: TGTGCCAGCAGCCAAGGGGGACTCACCTACGAGCAGTACTTC.

The chain links TRBV4-1 to TRBJ2-7, with D unclear. V was shortened by 2 bases and J by 5 bases, with 7 bases between the two germline ends. The germline CDR1 and CDR2 sequences are MGHRA and YSYEKL. The CDR3 covers 12 residues. The CDR3 region is CASSQIGDEQYF. CDR3 DNA: TGCGCCAGCAGCCAAATAGGTGACGAGCAGTACTTC.

This chain joins TRBV2 and TRBJ1-1; D remains unclear. The germline V gene encodes CDR1 SNHLY and CDR2 FYNNEI. The V gene lost 3 bases and the J gene lost 3 bases, with 8 bases spanning the gap. There are 13 residues in the CDR3. Here the CDR3 DNA reads TGTGCCAGCAGTGAGACAAGGTACACTGAAGCTTTCTTT. Translated: CASSETRYTEAFF.

The V gene is TRBV2, the J gene TRBJ2-3, with D unresolved. Per the germline V gene, CDR1 is SNHLY and CDR2 is FYNNEI. This CDR3 region has 16 residues. The V end lost 7 bases, the J end lost 3 bases, and 20 bases lay between the germline ends. CDR3 sequence: CASTKDRPGKTDTQYF. Written as DNA, the CDR3 is TGTGCCAGCACCAAGGACCGTCCGGGTAAAACAGATACGCAGTATTTT.

This clonotype was counted ten times or more. V usage is TRBV10-3 and J usage is TRBJ2-3, with D unresolved. The germline V gene encodes CDR1 ENHRY and CDR2 SYGVKD. Trimming removed 4 bases from V and 1 base from J, with 9 bases in between. There are 14 residues in the CDR3. In nucleotides, the CDR3 is TGTGCCATCAGTGGTGCGGACGGCACAGATACGCAGTATTTT. Its translation: CAISGADGTDTQYF.

J is TRBJ1-6 and V is TRBV5-1, with no clear D. The CDR3 spans 14 residues. Germline lookup yields CDR1 SGHRS and CDR2 YFSETQ. Between the trimmed V and J ends, which lost 0 bases and 7 bases, there was a span of 8 bases. The CDR3 DNA reads as TGCGCCAGCAGCTTGGTCCCACAGAATTCACCCCTCCACTTT. Amino acids: CASSLVPQNSPLHF. The entire variable domain, with the rest obtained from reference TRBV5-1 and TRBJ1-6, is as follows: KAGVTQTPRYLIKTRGQQVTLSCSPISGHRSVSWYQQTPGQGLQFLFEYFSETQRNKGNFPGRFSGRQFSNSRSEMNVSTLELGDSALYLCASSLVPQNSPLHFGNGTRLTVT.

This clonotype was counted at least ten times. This chain connects TRBV7-2 to TRBJ2-4, with D possibly matching TRBD1 (5 bases). CDR3 length: 14 residues. Germline CDR1 and CDR2: SGHTA and FQGNSA. The V gene lost 1 base and the J gene lost 7 bases, with 11 bases spanning the gap. The DNA of the CDR3 is TGTGCCAGCAGCTTAGGGCAGGGTAGCAACATTCAGTACTTC. Translated, it gives CASSLGQGSNIQYF.

This clonotype has ten or more counts. The chain carries TRBV19 and TRBJ2-5, with D possibly TRBD1 on 6 matching bases. Per germline, CDR1 LNHDA and CDR2 SQIVND (reference sequence). The CDR3 length is 14 residues. Between the trimmed V and J ends, which lost 5 bases and 2 bases, there was a span of 12 bases. The chain's CDR3 is CASSGQSSQETQYF. The CDR3 nucleotides are TGTGCCAGTAGTGGACAGTCTTCTCAAGAGACCCAGTACTTC.

This clonotype was recorded a few times. The V and J genes are TRBV24-1 and TRBJ2-1, with 12 bases that match TRBD2. CDR1 KGHDR and CDR2 SFDVKD come from the germline V gene. Trimming took 4 bases from V and 9 from J; bases not matched to a gene: 9. The CDR3 is 16 residues long. Written as DNA, the CDR3 is TGTGCCACCAGTGACGCCCTAGCGGGGGGGCCCGGTGAGCAGTTCTTC. Protein sequence: CATSDALAGGPGEQFF.

The V gene is TRBV5-1, the J gene TRBJ2-4; D may correspond to TRBD1 or TRBD2 (5 bases each). The J call may be mistaken, given a closer DNA end match to TRBJ2-7. From germline, CDR1 is SGHRS and CDR2 YFSETQ. CDR3 length equals 13 residues. In nucleotides, the CDR3 is TGCGCCAGCAGCTCCGGGACGGAATACGAGCAGTACTTC. As protein: CASSSGTEYEQYF.

The V call is TRBV7-9, the J call TRBJ1-1, with D possibly being TRBD1 (6 bases). This CDR3 is built from 20 residues. In germline, CDR1 is SEHNR, CDR2 FQNEAQ (reference sequence). V was shortened by 3 bases and J by 1 base, with 27 bases between the two germline ends. CDR3 sequence reads: CASSFHEWGQGGESNTEAFF. The CDR3 bases are TGTGCCAGCAGCTTCCATGAATGGGGGCAAGGGGGTGAGTCGAACACTGAAGCTTTCTTT. Based on the CDR3 plus reference TRBV7-9 and TRBJ1-1, the full variable domain is DTGVSQNPRHKITKRGQNVTFRCDPISEHNRLYWYRQTLGQGPEFLTYFQNEAQLEKSRLLSDRFSAERPKGSFSTLEIQRTEQGDSAMYLCASSFHEWGQGGESNTEAFFGQGTRLTVV.

Regarding this clonotype: A much larger clone differs from this one at a single base, so this may be a read error. V usage is TRBV4-1 and J usage is TRBJ2-1, with 7 bases fitting TRBD1. The CDR3 runs to 14 residues. CDR1 is MGHRA and CDR2 is YSYEKL in the germline V gene. With V trimmed by 1 base and J by 10 bases, 7 bases remained unmatched. The DNA for the CDR3 is TGCGCCAGCAGCCAAGGGGGACAGAACTACGAGCAGTTCTTC. Protein: CASSQGGQNYEQFF.

The chain has TRBV12-3 or TRBV12-4 and TRBJ2-5; D ambiguous. Between the trimmed V and J ends, which lost 5 bases and 6 bases, there was a span of 7 bases. The CDR3 length is 11 residues. DNA of the CDR3: TGTGCCAGCAGTCCCCAGAAGACCCAGTACTTC. Translated: CASSPQKTQYF.

This rearrangement joins TRBV7-2 to TRBJ1-5; no definite D call. From germline, CDR1 is SGHTA and CDR2 FQGNSA. The CDR3 is 15 residues long. The V and J ends lost 1 base and 3 bases respectively, with 10 bases between them. DNA for the CDR3: TGTGCCAGCAGCTTAGGTTCGGTCCTCAATCAGCCCCAGCATTTT. Protein product: CASSLGSVLNQPQHF.

In this sample, this clonotype turned up many times. The V and J genes are TRBV9 and TRBJ2-7; TRBD2 agrees at 8 bases. The length of the CDR3 is 14 residues. The V gene end was trimmed by 4 bases and the J gene end by 6 bases; junction bases not matched to a gene: 9. Germline V gene lookup returns CDR1 SGDLS and CDR2 YYNGEE. CDR3 residues: CASSFAGGGREQYF. Here the CDR3 DNA reads TGTGCCAGCAGCTTCGCCGGGGGGGGACGCGAGCAGTACTTC.

This clonotype appeared many times. The rearrangement joins TRBV7-2 to TRBJ2-1; D gene unclear. CDR1 and CDR2 (germline): SGHTA, FQGNSA. V lost 1 base, J lost 5 bases, and 9 bases lay in between. This CDR3 region has 14 residues. The DNA for the CDR3 is TGTGCCAGCAGCTTAGGTTTCCTCAACAATGAGCAGTTCTTC. It yields the protein CASSLGFLNNEQFF.

This clonotype was observed at least ten times. J is TRBJ2-4 and V is TRBV18; 7 bases map to TRBD1. The CDR3 sequence is 14 residues long. V trimming: 2 bases; J trimming: 5 bases; junction bases outside the gene matches: 3. CDR1 is KGHSH and CDR2 is LQKENI in the germline V gene. The CDR3 region has the DNA TGTGCCAGCTCACCAAGAGGGGGCGAAAACATTCAGTACTTC. Translated, it gives CASSPRGGENIQYF.

Comment on this clonotype: A junction end diverges from the germline sequence, so it may reflect a read error. V and J are TRBV7-2 and TRBJ2-7; no reliable D call. CDR1 is SGHTA and CDR2 is FQGNSA in the germline V gene. This CDR3 is 13 amino acids long. The CDR3 nucleotides are TGTGCCGGCAGCTTAGAACCGGGCTACGAGCAGTACTTC. Residues: CAGSLEPGYEQYF.

J is TRBJ2-1 and V is TRBV20-1; 11 bases match TRBD2. Trimming cost V 1 base and J 0 bases; bases outside gene matches: 8. There are 18 residues in the CDR3. The germline CDR1 and CDR2 sequences are DFQATT and SNEGSKA (reference sequence). The chain's CDR3 is CSARVASGGQSSYNEQFF. As DNA, the CDR3 is TGCAGTGCTAGAGTCGCTAGCGGGGGGCAAAGCTCCTACAATGAGCAGTTCTTC.

The chain carries TRBV27 and TRBJ2-1, with D possibly TRBD1 on 6 matching bases. Germline V CDR1 and CDR2: MNHEY, SMNVEV (reference sequence). The CDR3 length is 15 residues. V lost 6 bases to trimming and J lost 0 bases, with 12 bases between them. The CDR3 spells CASRPGQSSYNEQFF. CDR3 DNA sequence: TGTGCCAGCAGACCAGGACAGAGCTCCTACAATGAGCAGTTCTTC.

This clonotype was observed a handful of times. The rearrangement joins TRBV20-1 to TRBJ1-2, with 8 bases fitting TRBD1. CDR3 length: 15 amino acids. With 0 bases clipped from V and 4 bases from J, the junction kept 7 bases outside the gene matches. In germline, CDR1 is DFQATT, CDR2 SNEGSKA (reference sequence). The chain's CDR3 is CSARERTGRPYGYTF. The CDR3 bases are TGCAGTGCTAGAGAGAGGACAGGGCGGCCCTATGGCTACACCTTC.

Comment on this clonotype: Compared with germline, one end of the junction differs, possibly owing to a read error. The chain carries TRBV20-1 and TRBJ1-4; 8 bases match TRBD1. The CDR3 contains 13 residues. CDR1 is DFQATT, CDR2 SNEGSKA, per germline (reference sequence). This CDR3 reads CSGGRQGSEKLFF. The CDR3 DNA reads TGTAGTGGGGGACGACAGGGGAGTGAAAAACTGTTTTTT.

As concerns this clonotype: Possible read error: a much larger clone is one base away. V is TRBV4-3 and J is TRBJ2-4, with D hard to call. The end of the DNA is better explained by TRBJ2-7, so the J call may be wrong. Germline loops: CDR1 LGHNA, CDR2 YSLEER. CDR3 length equals 14 residues. The CDR3 sequence: CANSQDKQSYEQYF. Here the CDR3 DNA reads TGCGCCAACAGCCAAGATAAACAGTCCTACGAGCAGTACTTC.

With respect to this clonotype: One end of the junction is discordant with germline, which a read error may explain. The chain recombines TRBV5-1 with TRBJ2-3; 14 bases map to TRBD2. CDR3 length equals 14 residues. Germline lookup yields CDR1 SGHRS and CDR2 YFSETQ. This chain's CDR3 is CASGTSGGTDMQYF. The DNA for the CDR3 is TGCGCCAGCGGGACTAGCGGGGGCACAGATATGCAGTATTTT.

The chain carries TRBV6-5 and TRBJ1-1, with D tentatively TRBD1 (5 bases). Germline CDR1 MNHEY, CDR2 SVGAGI. V dropped 4 bases and J dropped 4 bases, with 16 bases sitting between them. The CDR3 consists of 15 residues. CDR3 protein: CASSLPGGRGTEAFF. CDR3 DNA: TGTGCCAGCAGTTTGCCGGGGGGACGGGGCACTGAAGCTTTCTTT.